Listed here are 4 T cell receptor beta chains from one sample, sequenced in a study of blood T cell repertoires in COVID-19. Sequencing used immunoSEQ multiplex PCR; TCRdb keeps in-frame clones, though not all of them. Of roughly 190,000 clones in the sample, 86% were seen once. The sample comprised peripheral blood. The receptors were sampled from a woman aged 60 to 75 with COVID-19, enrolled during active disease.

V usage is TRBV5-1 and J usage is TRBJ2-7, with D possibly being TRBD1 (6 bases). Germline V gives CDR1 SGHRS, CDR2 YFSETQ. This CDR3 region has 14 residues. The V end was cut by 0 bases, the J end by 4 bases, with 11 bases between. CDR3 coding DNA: TGCGCCAGCAGCTTGGGACAGCAGGGGTACGAGCAGTACTTC. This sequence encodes CASSLGQQGYEQYF.

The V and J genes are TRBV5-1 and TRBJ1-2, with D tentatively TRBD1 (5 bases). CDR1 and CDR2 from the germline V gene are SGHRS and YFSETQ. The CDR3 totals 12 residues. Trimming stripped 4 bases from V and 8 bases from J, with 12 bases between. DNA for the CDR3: TGCGCCAGCAGCCCTCGACAGAGGGGCTACACCTTC. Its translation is CASSPRQRGYTF.

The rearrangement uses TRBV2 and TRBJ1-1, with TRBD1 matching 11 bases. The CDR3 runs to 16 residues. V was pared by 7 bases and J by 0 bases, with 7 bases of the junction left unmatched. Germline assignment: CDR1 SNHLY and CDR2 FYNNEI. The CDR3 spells CASKDRTGGMNTEAFF. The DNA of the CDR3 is TGTGCCAGCAAAGATCGGACAGGGGGCATGAACACTGAAGCTTTCTTT.

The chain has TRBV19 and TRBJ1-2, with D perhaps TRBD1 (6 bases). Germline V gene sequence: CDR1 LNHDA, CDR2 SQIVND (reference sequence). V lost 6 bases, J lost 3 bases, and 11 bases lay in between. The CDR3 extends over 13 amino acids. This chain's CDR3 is CASRLQGDYGYTF. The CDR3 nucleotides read TGTGCCAGTAGGCTACAGGGTGACTATGGCTACACCTTC.